The source of this T cell receptor (beta chain) is a study of cytomegalovirus exposure and HLA in healthy donors. Study-level findings and limits: In vitro assays verified that three CMV-associated chains recognized CMV antigens specifically. Many donors shared some public TCRs, even though most TCR sequences were rare.

A note on this clone: Its antigen is unknown. This same CDR3 is encoded by further DNA sequences in the sample.

Trimming took off 1 base at V and 5 bases at J, with 9 bases between the two ends. The CDR3 sequence is 14 residues long. Germline loops: CDR1 SGHRS, CDR2 YFSETQ. While the first cohort had 600 to 800 subjects, the donors belonged to the separate validation cohort of 100 to 150 subjects. The method was immunoSEQ multiplex PCR; TCRdb's version includes in-frame clones alone and lacks a portion of them. Among around 300,000 clones listed, 88% were seen once. The chain is built from TRBV5-1 and TRBJ1-4; the D gene is possibly TRBD1 (6 bases). The TCR sequence derives from a man aged 25 to 45 in good health and CMV-seronegative. Sequencing was performed on PBMCs. As DNA, the CDR3 is TGCGCCAGCAGCTTGAAGGGGGGGAATGAAAAACTGTTTTTT. This translates into CASSLKGGNEKLFF.